Listed below are T cell receptor beta chains from one sample, sequenced in a study of spatial heterogeneity in lung cancer. One entry per CDR3 protein, called by TCRdb with MiXCR from the 5' RACE reads. In the table there are some 35,000 distinct CDR3 sequences, roughly 7.8% of which are singletons. The source was PBMCs, collected at follow-up. Receptors were obtained from a male donor with early-stage non-small cell lung cancer. Each CDR3 is given with its conserved first and last residue. A row's size may be missing; if present it is once, few, many or a size class.

j_call,cdr3_length,clone_size,v_call,cdr3_aa
TRBJ2-2,15,-,TRBV6-5,CASSYSIQGTGELFF
TRBJ2-5,14,many,TRBV7-3,CASSLTGGEETQYF
TRBJ1-5,14,many,TRBV2,CASGRGRGNQPQHF
TRBJ1-5,15,many,TRBV27,CASSLTGRTDQPQHF
TRBJ2-2,16,-,TRBV7-9,CASKTSGGTNTGELFF
TRBJ2-1,14,-,TRBV10-3,CAIMVRGDYNEQFF
TRBJ1-4,13,many,TRBV5-1,CASSPEWGEKLFF
TRBJ2-5,15,medium-sized,TRBV11-2,CASSLVGQGEETQYF
TRBJ2-5,15,few,TRBV10-1,CASSESRAGGETQYF
TRBJ2-1,13,-,TRBV29-1,CSAQSGSYNEQFF
TRBJ2-1,12,few,TRBV5-1,CASSLSGNEQFF
TRBJ2-5,12,many,TRBV29-1,CSVDSGRGTQYF
TRBJ2-1,16,many,TRBV28,CASSPLDSDLSNEQFF
TRBJ1-2,14,many,TRBV2,CASSVRGGDNGYTF
TRBJ2-5,14,many,TRBV5-1,CASSLGHEGETQYF
TRBJ2-4,14,many,TRBV7-9,CASSPPAGVDIQYF
TRBJ1-1,16,many,TRBV13,CASSSLRDSMNTEAFF
TRBJ2-2,11,many,TRBV30,CAWSVVGELFF
TRBJ2-3,17,many,TRBV6-2/TRBV6-3,CASSYELAGGPDDTQYF
TRBJ2-7,15,many,TRBV7-9,CASSLGGGVNNEQYF
TRBJ1-2,13,many,TRBV11-2,CASSAGQLYGYTF
TRBJ2-1,15,many,TRBV30,CAWSPRTSSINEQFF
TRBJ1-1,14,few,TRBV5-6,CASSPALEGTAAFF
TRBJ2-7,14,many,TRBV12-3/TRBV12-4,CASSYSGTSYEQYF
TRBJ1-1,13,many,TRBV12-3/TRBV12-4,CASRGTGGYEAFF
TRBJ1-4,19,many,TRBV21-1,CASSNSGANEGATNEKLFF
TRBJ2-1,17,many,TRBV7-9,CASSLPGLAFSYNEQFF
TRBJ1-1,16,many,TRBV6-1,CASSNPGQQANTEAFF
TRBJ2-5,12,many,TRBV6-6,CASSPDRKTQYF
TRBJ2-5,15,many,TRBV5-4,CASSPQGSGQETQYF
TRBJ2-3,13,many,TRBV5-1,CASSLSGADTQYF
TRBJ1-1,13,many,TRBV30,CAWAGPSNTEAFF
TRBJ1-3,17,many,TRBV7-9,CASSLVLGSGPGNTIYF
TRBJ2-2,13,many,TRBV7-6,CASSPGARGELFF
TRBJ2-5,13,-,TRBV20-1,CSASSGTKETQYF
TRBJ1-6,16,many,TRBV12-3/TRBV12-4,CASRRRAGSYNSPLHF
TRBJ1-2,16,many,TRBV7-9,CASSSLRDGSRYGYTF
TRBJ2-5,14,many,TRBV11-2,CASSTGTAEGTQYF
TRBJ2-7,13,many,TRBV29-1,CSVEEDSTYEQYF
TRBJ2-3,14,many,TRBV29-1,CSVATGFGTDTQYF
TRBJ1-4,14,many,TRBV7-6,CASSFDRVNEKLFF